The subject of this entry is one T cell receptor (beta chain). Its antigen is still unknown. No clone much larger than this one lies a single base away; base qualities are absent. From each donor, a single peripheral blood sample of approximately 110 mL on average was drawn into heparinised tubes. Using a panel that included CD45RO, CCR7, CD25, CD127, CD95 and CD27, naive, central memory, regulatory and stem cell-like memory CD4+ T cells were sorted on a BD FACSAria II. All sorted populations exceeded 95% purity. Right away, PBMCs were isolated by Lymphoprep density gradient centrifugation and were stained directly, with no culture step. So that batch effects would be minimized, each experiment stained and sorted samples in pairs, pairing one healthy donor with one patient. The germline V end is reduced by 0 bases and the J end by 2 bases; junction bases left unmatched: 7. The germline V gene gives CDR1 as SGHDT and CDR2 as YYEEEE. Including cysteine and phenylalanine, the CDR3 has 17 amino acids. The read is trimmed to its CDR3 DNA, 51 bases read in frame from base 1.

The data are from a study of beta chain features in type 1 diabetes (dated by TCRdb to 2017 to 2018). With respect to the entire study: No differences in mean age, gender distribution, total cell number or subset yield were found between patients and healthy donors. A total of 107,917,701 sorted cells were examined across all samples, and RNA yield correlated strongly with the number of cells per subset. The study compared the TCRB repertoires of sorted circulating CD4+ T cell subsets in recently diagnosed type 1 diabetes patients with those in matched healthy donors. Whereas all 30 or so donors provided naive and central memory subsets, regulatory and stem cell-like memory subsets were isolated from just 8 patients and roughly 8 healthy donors. What the study reported, not specific to this receptor: HLA sub-analyses involved small numbers of individuals, so any influence of HLA type on TCRB rearrangement remained unresolved. Naive, central memory and regulatory TCRB repertoires appeared to be more alike among patients than among healthy donors. Shorter templates might be favored by PCR, yet because patient and control samples were amplified and corrected together, any such skew would affect both groups equally. Because cDNA was sequenced instead of genomic DNA, activated cells with high expression could be over-represented, although the groups did not differ in activation or CD3 levels. At VDJ recombination sites, patients with type 1 diabetes made fewer insertions and deleted more nucleotides, a pattern implying thymic rearrangement abnormalities. Type 1 diabetes patients showed a moderate but significant shortening of TCRB CDR3 length in all four CD4+ subsets.

The entire isolated RNA was reverse transcribed using the High Capacity cDNA Reverse Transcription Kit, and thus expressed TCRB transcripts were sequenced. Deep immunoSEQ sequencing was applied to naive, central memory and regulatory T cell samples, giving an average of approximately 3.8 million total reads per sample. Sorted cells were lysed in RLT buffer and RNA was extracted with DNase-treated RNeasy Micro or Mini kits, depending on cell number. Each cell subset was processed on its own to prevent cross-contamination, while patient and healthy donor samples were processed together. Using the immunoSEQ multiplex PCR, TCRB sequences were amplified from cDNA into 87-bp fragments spanning the CDR3 region. Amplicons were sequenced on the Illumina HiSeq platform. The original methods were these. Synthetic template baselines were used to correct PCR bias computationally, reads within Hamming distance 2 were collapsed together, and singletons that could not be merged were discarded. Reads were aligned against IMGT so that V, D and J genes, CDR3 length and insertions or deletions at six rearrangement sites could be assigned. Within each subset, clonotype counts were normalized to sorted cell number, and only after that were true diversity and Gini coefficients computed with the tcR R package. The overlap coefficient, calculated on TCRB nucleotide sequences, was used to measure repertoire sharing. Out-of-frame TCRB sequences from naive cells were analyzed to stand in for the pre-selection repertoire. TCRdb took over this immuneACCESS table, retaining in-frame rearrangements with V and J assigned. Such tables are incomplete; in checked studies, under half of the missing clones stem from an unresolved V gene, and the remainder is unexplained. The DNA gave D and trimming, while V, J and clone size come from that table. Counted in this sample were more than 300,000 clones; around 12% of them appeared once. The biggest ten clones account for under 0.02% of the sample.

The chain was built from TRBV5-6 and TRBJ2-7, and TRBD2 aligns with 11 junction nucleotides. The sequence derives from a young man in good health. What was sequenced was naive CD4+ T cells from blood. In light of the paper, this sample's cell subset or site label describes: true naive CD4+ T cells. The encoded CDR3 is CASSLVLAGAVPYEQYF. The DNA is as follows: TGTGCCAGCAGCTTGGTACTAGCGGGAGCGGTCCCCTACGAGCAGTACTTC. Reference TRBV5-6 and TRBJ2-7 proteins supply the regions before and after the CDR3; the full variable domain is: DAGVTQSPTHLIKTRGQQVTLRCSPKSGHDTVSWYQQALGQGPQFIFQYYEEEERQRGNFPDRFSGHQFPNYSSELNVNALLLGDSALYLCASSLVLAGAVPYEQYFGPGTRLTVT.